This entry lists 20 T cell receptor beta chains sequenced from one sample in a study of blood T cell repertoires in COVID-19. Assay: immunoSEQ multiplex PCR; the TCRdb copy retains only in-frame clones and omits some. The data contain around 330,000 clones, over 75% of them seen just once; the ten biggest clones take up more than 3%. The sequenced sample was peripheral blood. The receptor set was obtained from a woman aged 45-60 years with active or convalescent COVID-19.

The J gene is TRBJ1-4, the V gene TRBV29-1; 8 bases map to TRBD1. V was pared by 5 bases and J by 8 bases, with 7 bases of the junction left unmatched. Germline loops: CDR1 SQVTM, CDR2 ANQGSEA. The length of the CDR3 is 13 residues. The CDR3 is CSVQTGVTEKLFF. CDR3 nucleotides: TGCAGCGTTCAGACAGGGGTCACGGAAAAACTGTTTTTT.

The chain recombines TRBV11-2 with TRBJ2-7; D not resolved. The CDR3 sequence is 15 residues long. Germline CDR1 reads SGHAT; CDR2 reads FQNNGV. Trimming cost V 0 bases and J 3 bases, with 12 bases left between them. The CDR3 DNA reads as TGTGCCAGCAGCTTAGAGGTGGGCTTCATCTACGAGCAGTACTTC. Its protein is CASSLEVGFIYEQYF.

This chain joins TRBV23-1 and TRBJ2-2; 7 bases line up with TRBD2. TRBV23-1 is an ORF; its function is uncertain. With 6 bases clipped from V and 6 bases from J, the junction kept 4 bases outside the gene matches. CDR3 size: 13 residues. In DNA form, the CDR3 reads TGCGCCAGCAGGAGACTAGCTCCCGGGGAGCTGTTTTTT. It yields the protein CASRRLAPGELFF.

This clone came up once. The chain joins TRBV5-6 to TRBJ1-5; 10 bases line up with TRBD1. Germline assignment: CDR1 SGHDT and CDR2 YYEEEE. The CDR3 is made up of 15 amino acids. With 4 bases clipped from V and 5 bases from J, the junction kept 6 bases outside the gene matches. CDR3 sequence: CASSPDRGSYQPQHF. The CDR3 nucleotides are TGTGCCAGCAGCCCGGACAGGGGGTCGTATCAGCCCCAGCATTTT.

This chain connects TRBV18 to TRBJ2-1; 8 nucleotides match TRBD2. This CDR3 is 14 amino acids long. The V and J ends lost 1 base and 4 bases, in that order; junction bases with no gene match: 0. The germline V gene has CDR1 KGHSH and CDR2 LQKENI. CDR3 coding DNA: TGTGCCAGCTCACCACTAGCGGGGTACAATGAGCAGTTCTTC. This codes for CASSPLAGYNEQFF.

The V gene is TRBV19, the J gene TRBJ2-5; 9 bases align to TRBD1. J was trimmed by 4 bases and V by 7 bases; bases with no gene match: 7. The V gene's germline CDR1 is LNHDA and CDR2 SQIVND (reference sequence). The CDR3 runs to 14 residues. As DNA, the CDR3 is TGTGCCAGTATTGACAGGGGGGCTTCAGAGACCCAGTACTTC. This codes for CASIDRGASETQYF.

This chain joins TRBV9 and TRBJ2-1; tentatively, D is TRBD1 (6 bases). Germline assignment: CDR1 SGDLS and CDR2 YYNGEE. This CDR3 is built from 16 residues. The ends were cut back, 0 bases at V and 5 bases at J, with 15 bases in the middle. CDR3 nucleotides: TGTGCCAGCAGCGTAGGGGGGCGCGACCGAAACAATGAGCAGTTCTTC. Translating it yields CASSVGGRDRNNEQFF.

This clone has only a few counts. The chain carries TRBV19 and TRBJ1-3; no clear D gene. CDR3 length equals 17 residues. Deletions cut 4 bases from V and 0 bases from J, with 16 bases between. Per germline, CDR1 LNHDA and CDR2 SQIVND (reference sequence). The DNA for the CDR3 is TGTGCCAGTAGTACGACGTGGCAGGCGAGCTCTGGAAACACCATATATTTT. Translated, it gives CASSTTWQASSGNTIYF. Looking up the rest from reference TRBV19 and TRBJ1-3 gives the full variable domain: DGGITQSPKYLFRKEGQNVTLSCEQNLNHDAMYWYRQDPGQGLRLIYYSQIVNDFQKGDIAEGYSVSREKKESFPLTVTSAQKNPTAFYLCASSTTWQASSGNTIYFGEGSWLTVV.

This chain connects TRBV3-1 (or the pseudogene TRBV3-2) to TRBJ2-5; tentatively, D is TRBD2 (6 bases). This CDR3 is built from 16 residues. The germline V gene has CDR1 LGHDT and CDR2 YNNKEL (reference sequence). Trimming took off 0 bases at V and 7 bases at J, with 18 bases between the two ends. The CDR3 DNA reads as TGTGCCAGCAGCCAAGAGGGGCCCAGGGAGGAGGGGACCCAGTACTTC. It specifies CASSQEGPREEGTQYF.

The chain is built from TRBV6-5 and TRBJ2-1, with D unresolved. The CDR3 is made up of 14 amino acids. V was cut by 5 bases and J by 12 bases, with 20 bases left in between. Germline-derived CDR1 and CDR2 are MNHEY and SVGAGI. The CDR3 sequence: CASSPRGYTRGQFF. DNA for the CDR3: TGTGCCAGCAGTCCGCGTGGATACACGCGAGGGCAGTTCTTC.

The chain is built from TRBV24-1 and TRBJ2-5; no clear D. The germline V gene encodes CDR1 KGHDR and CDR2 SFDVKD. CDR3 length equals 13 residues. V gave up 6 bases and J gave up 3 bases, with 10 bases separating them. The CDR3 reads CATSFRGKETQYF. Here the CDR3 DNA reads TGTGCCACCAGTTTTCGCGGTAAAGAGACCCAGTACTTC.

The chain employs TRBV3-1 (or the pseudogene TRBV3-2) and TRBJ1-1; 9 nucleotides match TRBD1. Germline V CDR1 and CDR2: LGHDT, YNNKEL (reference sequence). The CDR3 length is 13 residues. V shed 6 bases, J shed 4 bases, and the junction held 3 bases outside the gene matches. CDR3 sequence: CASSLQGATEAFF. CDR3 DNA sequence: TGTGCCAGCAGTCTACAGGGGGCCACTGAAGCTTTCTTT.

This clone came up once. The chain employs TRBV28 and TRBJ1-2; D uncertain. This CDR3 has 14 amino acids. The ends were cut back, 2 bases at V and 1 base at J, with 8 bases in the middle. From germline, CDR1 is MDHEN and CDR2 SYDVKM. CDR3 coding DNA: TGTGCCAGCAGTTTAATAGTAGATAACTATGGCTACACCTTC. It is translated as CASSLIVDNYGYTF.

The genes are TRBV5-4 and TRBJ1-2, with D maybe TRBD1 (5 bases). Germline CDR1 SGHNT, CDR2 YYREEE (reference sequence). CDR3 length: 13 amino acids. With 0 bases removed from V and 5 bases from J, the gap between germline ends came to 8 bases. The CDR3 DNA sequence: TGTGCCAGCAGCTTGGATGGGGCATATGGCTACACCTTC. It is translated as CASSLDGAYGYTF.

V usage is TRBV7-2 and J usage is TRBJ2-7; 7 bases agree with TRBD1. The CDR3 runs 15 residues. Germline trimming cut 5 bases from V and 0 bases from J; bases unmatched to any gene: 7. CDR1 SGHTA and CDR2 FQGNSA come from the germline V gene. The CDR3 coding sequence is TGTGCCAGCAGCCTTACAGGGGTAAGCTCCTACGAGCAGTACTTC. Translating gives CASSLTGVSSYEQYF.

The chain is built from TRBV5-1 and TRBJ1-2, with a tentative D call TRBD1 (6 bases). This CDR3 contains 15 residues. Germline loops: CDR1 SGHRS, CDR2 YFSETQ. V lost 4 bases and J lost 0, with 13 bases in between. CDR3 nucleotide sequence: TGCGCCAGCAGCCGGGACACCTCCACTAACTATGGCTACACCTTC. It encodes CASSRDTSTNYGYTF.

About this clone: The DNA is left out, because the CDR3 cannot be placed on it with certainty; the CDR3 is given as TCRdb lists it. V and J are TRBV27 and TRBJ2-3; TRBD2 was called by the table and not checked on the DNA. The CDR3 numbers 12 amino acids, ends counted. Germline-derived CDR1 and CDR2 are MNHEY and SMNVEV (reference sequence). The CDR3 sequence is CASSSSGGPRYF.

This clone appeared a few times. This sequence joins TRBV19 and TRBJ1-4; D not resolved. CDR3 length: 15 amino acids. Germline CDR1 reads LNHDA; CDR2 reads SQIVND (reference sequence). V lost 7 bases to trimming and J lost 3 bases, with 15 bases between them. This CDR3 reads CASTRRSGANEKLFF. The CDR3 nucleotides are TGTGCCAGTACCCGGCGGTCGGGAGCTAATGAAAAACTGTTTTTT.

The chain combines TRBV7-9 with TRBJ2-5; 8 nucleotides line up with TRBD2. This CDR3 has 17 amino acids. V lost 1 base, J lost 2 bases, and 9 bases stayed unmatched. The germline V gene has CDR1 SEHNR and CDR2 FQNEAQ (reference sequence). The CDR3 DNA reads TGTGCCAGCAGCTTAGTTAGGGCTAGCGGGTATCAAGAGACCCAGTACTTC. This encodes CASSLVRASGYQETQYF.

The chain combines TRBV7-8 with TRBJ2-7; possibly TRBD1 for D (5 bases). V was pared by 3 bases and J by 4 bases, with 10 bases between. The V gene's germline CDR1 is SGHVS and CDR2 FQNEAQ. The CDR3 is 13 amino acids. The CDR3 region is CASSFPQGYEQYF. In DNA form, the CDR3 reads TGTGCCAGCAGCTTCCCCCAGGGATACGAGCAGTACTTC.